The entry that follows covers one T cell receptor beta chain sequence. This record comes from a study of cytomegalovirus exposure and HLA in healthy donors. For the study at large: From donors who were HLA-typed, an early data release held approximately 84 million unique TCRs.

Germline assignment: CDR1 SGHRS and CDR2 YFSETQ. The ends lost 6 bases at V and 1 base at J; junction bases unmatched: 6. This CDR3 contains 15 residues. PCR employed 60 Vbeta and 13 Jbeta primers. Authors' methods: About 88 million unique TCR beta chains, approximately 11 million of them shared, were counted by a later analysis. Only in-frame clones appear in the TCRdb table, and some are missing; sequencing was by immunoSEQ multiplex PCR. V and J calls and clone size are given by that table; D and trimming were obtained from the DNA. Of 150,000 to 180,000 clones in the sample, about 74% were seen once. Donors likely had unrecorded immune exposures despite being nominally healthy when sampled.

Sequencing input: PBMCs. V and J are TRBV5-1 and TRBJ1-1, with 10 positions matching TRBD1. The receptor's source is a woman in her thirties or forties in good health and CMV-seronegative. CDR3 DNA sequence: TGCGCCAGCATCCTCGACAGGGGGCGGAACACTGAAGCTTTCTTT. This gives the protein CASILDRGRNTEAFF. Based on the CDR3 plus reference TRBV5-1 and TRBJ1-1, the full variable domain is KAGVTQTPRYLIKTRGQQVTLSCSPISGHRSVSWYQQTPGQGLQFLFEYFSETQRNKGNFPGRFSGRQFSNSRSEMNVSTLELGDSALYLCASILDRGRNTEAFFGQGTRLTVV.